Presented here are 18 T cell receptor beta chains from one specimen sequenced in a study of shared clonotypes between healthy human individuals. The data were produced by immunoSEQ multiplex PCR, yet TCRdb's version contains in-frame clones alone and is incomplete. The sample has roughly 1,100,000 clones, under 80% seen once. The sequencing input was memory CD4+ T cells sorted from blood. Subset denoted: CD45RA-negative fraction. These receptors came from a young man in good health.

This chain joins TRBV7-2 and TRBJ2-2, with D possibly TRBD1 on 6 matching bases. Germline V gene sequence: CDR1 SGHTA, CDR2 FQGNSA. Trimming stripped 1 base from V and 3 bases from J, with 9 bases between. There are 15 residues in the CDR3. CDR3 bases: TGTGCCAGCAGCTTAGGGACAGCCTACACCGGGGAGCTGTTTTTT. It specifies CASSLGTAYTGELFF.

The J gene is TRBJ1-1, the V gene TRBV10-3, with D unclear. This CDR3 has 14 amino acids. The ends were cut back, 6 bases at V and 4 bases at J, with 15 bases in the middle. The germline gives CDR1 ENHRY, CDR2 SYGVKD. As DNA, the CDR3 is TGTGCCATCAGCCCCCTACCAAGAACCACTGAAGCTTTCTTT. It yields the protein CAISPLPRTTEAFF.

This clone was observed once. This chain joins TRBV5-6 and TRBJ1-1, with D possibly matching TRBD1 (5 bases). Germline V gene data show CDR1 as SGHDT and CDR2 as YYEEEE. The CDR3 spans 14 residues. V lost 1 base and J lost 0, with 7 bases in between. CDR3 in amino acids: CASSLYRLNTEAFF. The CDR3 region has the DNA TGTGCCAGCAGCTTGTACAGGCTGAACACTGAAGCTTTCTTT.

The rearrangement links TRBV7-3 to TRBJ1-1, with D hard to call. CDR3 size: 12 residues. The V gene lost 6 bases and the J gene lost 5 bases, with 10 bases spanning the gap. Germline V gives CDR1 SGHTA, CDR2 FQGTGA. This CDR3 reads CASSHPGTEAFF. DNA of the CDR3: TGTGCCAGCAGTCACCCTGGGACTGAAGCTTTCTTT. The full variable domain, rest sourced from reference TRBV7-3 and TRBJ1-1, is GAGVSQTPSNKVTEKGKYVELRCDPISGHTALYWYRQSLGQGPEFLIYFQGTGAADDSGLPNDRFFAVRPEGSVSTLKIQRTERGDSAVYLCASSHPGTEAFFGQGTRLTVV.

This clone was seen ten or more times. The chain combines TRBV5-4 with TRBJ1-1; TRBD1 aligns across 9 bases. V lost 0 bases to trimming and J lost 6 bases; unmatched junction nucleotides: 9. Per the germline V gene, CDR1 is SGHNT and CDR2 is YYREEE (reference sequence). CDR3 length equals 16 residues. The CDR3 loop is CASSLGQTGGLAEAFF. CDR3 sequence (DNA): TGTGCCAGCAGCTTGGGGCAGACAGGGGGATTGGCTGAAGCTTTCTTT.

The chain recombines TRBV28 with TRBJ2-2; 9 bases are shared with TRBD1. Losses at the gene ends were 7 bases for V and 3 bases for J; bases not matched to a gene: 6. This CDR3 is 15 amino acids long. CDR1 and CDR2 from the germline V gene are MDHEN and SYDVKM. CDR3 amino acids: CASIPGQGDTGELFF. The CDR3 region has the DNA TGTGCCAGCATCCCGGGACAGGGTGACACCGGGGAGCTGTTTTTT.

This chain links TRBV10-2 with TRBJ2-7; D is perhaps TRBD1 or TRBD2 (5 bases each). V was pared by 2 bases and J by 1 base, with 9 bases between. Per the germline V gene, CDR1 is WSHSY and CDR2 is SAAADI. The CDR3 spans 14 residues. DNA of the CDR3: TGCGCCAGCAGTGAGGGGGGTTGGTCCTACGAGCAGTACTTC. It yields the protein CASSEGGWSYEQYF.

Concerning this clone itself: One end of the junction is discordant with germline, which a read error may explain. The chain combines TRBV7-7 with TRBJ2-7; possibly TRBD1 for D (6 bases). The CDR3 totals 13 residues. In germline, CDR1 is SSHAT, CDR2 FNYEAQ (reference sequence). The CDR3: CASSAGAAYEQYF. DNA of the CDR3: TGTGCTAGCAGCGCAGGGGCGGCTTACGAGCAGTACTTC.

V usage is TRBV7-2 and J usage is TRBJ2-1, with 8 nucleotides matching TRBD1. The J segment lost 2 bases and the V segment lost 4 bases, leaving 4 bases of the junction unmatched. The length of the CDR3 is 15 residues. The germline CDR1 and CDR2 sequences are SGHTA and FQGNSA. The DNA of the CDR3 is TGTGCCAGCAGCTCCCAGGGGGCGACCTACAATGAGCAGTTCTTC. This encodes CASSSQGATYNEQFF. The full variable domain, in which reference TRBV7-2 and TRBJ2-1 provide the parts outside the CDR3, is GAGVSQSPSNKVTEKGKDVELRCDPISGHTALYWYRQSLGQGLEFLIYFQGNSAPDKSGLPSDRFSAERTGGSVSTLTIQRTQQEDSAVYLCASSSQGATYNEQFFGPGTRLTVL.

This rearrangement joins TRBV7-8 to TRBJ2-1; D is possibly TRBD1 (6 bases). The length of the CDR3 is 16 residues. CDR1 and CDR2 from the germline V gene are SGHVS and FQNEAQ. With 6 bases removed from V and 2 bases from J, the gap between germline ends came to 17 bases. The CDR3 region is CASRTTGQLAYNEQFF. As DNA, the CDR3 is TGTGCCAGCAGAACAACCGGACAGTTGGCCTACAATGAGCAGTTCTTC.

The chain links TRBV18 to TRBJ2-6, with unresolved D. CDR3 length: 18 residues. Germline CDR1 is KGHSH and CDR2 is LQKENI. Trimming took 3 bases from V and 0 from J, leaving 15 bases between them. The CDR3 bases are TGTGCCAGCTCACCTGAGACTGGAACTTTCTCTGGGGCCAACGTCCTGACTTTC. Its translation is CASSPETGTFSGANVLTF.

This clone was counted once. The chain joins TRBV15 to TRBJ2-1; D is ambiguous. Germline-derived CDR1 and CDR2 are LNHNV and YYDKDF (reference sequence). The CDR3 has 12 residues. Trimming pared 4 bases from V and 8 bases from J, leaving 9 bases between. Here the CDR3 DNA reads TGTGCCACCAGCATCGAGGCGTATGAGCAGTTCTTC. As protein: CATSIEAYEQFF.

The chain is built from TRBV5-1 and TRBJ2-3; 10 nucleotides match TRBD1. The CDR3 runs to 15 residues. Germline-derived CDR1 and CDR2 are SGHRS and YFSETQ. With 3 bases clipped from V and 5 bases from J, the junction kept 6 bases outside the gene matches. The chain's CDR3 is CASSYHGQGEDTQYF. The DNA of the CDR3 is TGCGCCAGCAGCTATCACGGACAGGGGGAAGATACGCAGTATTTT.

In this sample, this clone turned up many times. The V call is TRBV5-4, the J call TRBJ1-6; no reliable D call. Germline V gene lookup returns CDR1 SGHNT and CDR2 YYREEE (reference sequence). The CDR3 sequence is 16 residues long. The germline V and J ends were trimmed by 3 bases and 0 bases, with 10 bases remaining between them. CDR3 protein: CASSSRGSSYNSPLHF. The CDR3 region has the DNA TGTGCCAGCAGCTCCCGCGGGAGCTCCTATAATTCACCCCTCCACTTT.

The rearrangement links TRBV30 to TRBJ1-6; the D is unclear. V gave up 0 bases and J gave up 6 bases, with 6 bases separating them. This CDR3 is 13 amino acids long. Germline assignment: CDR1 GTSNPN and CDR2 SVGIG (reference sequence). This chain's CDR3 is CAWSVALNSPLHF. The DNA of the CDR3 is TGTGCCTGGAGTGTAGCCCTTAATTCACCCCTCCACTTT.

The chain links TRBV5-4 to TRBJ2-2; D is ambiguous. Per the germline V gene, CDR1 is SGHNT and CDR2 is YYREEE (reference sequence). Trimming removed 0 bases at V and 3 bases at J, with 6 bases between. The CDR3 is made up of 14 amino acids. CDR3 nucleotides: TGTGCCAGCAGCTTGGCGGGTTACACCGGGGAGCTGTTTTTT. It yields the protein CASSLAGYTGELFF.

The genes are TRBV7-6 and TRBJ2-7; 8 bases are a match to TRBD1. With 0 bases clipped from V and 7 bases from J, the junction kept 5 bases outside the gene matches. CDR1 and CDR2 (germline): SGHVS, FNYEAQ. The CDR3 runs to 14 residues. The CDR3 sequence is CASSLASGGDEQYF. The CDR3 DNA follows: TGTGCCAGCAGCTTAGCGTCAGGGGGCGATGAGCAGTACTTC.

The rearrangement joins TRBV7-9 to TRBJ2-7; D not certain. The V gene lost 2 bases and the J gene lost 5 bases, with 16 bases spanning the gap. The V gene's germline CDR1 is SEHNR and CDR2 FQNEAQ (reference sequence). CDR3 length: 15 amino acids. CDR3 sequence reads: CASSLLSPVTHEQYF. Here the CDR3 DNA reads TGTGCCAGCAGCTTACTCAGTCCAGTCACCCACGAGCAGTACTTC.